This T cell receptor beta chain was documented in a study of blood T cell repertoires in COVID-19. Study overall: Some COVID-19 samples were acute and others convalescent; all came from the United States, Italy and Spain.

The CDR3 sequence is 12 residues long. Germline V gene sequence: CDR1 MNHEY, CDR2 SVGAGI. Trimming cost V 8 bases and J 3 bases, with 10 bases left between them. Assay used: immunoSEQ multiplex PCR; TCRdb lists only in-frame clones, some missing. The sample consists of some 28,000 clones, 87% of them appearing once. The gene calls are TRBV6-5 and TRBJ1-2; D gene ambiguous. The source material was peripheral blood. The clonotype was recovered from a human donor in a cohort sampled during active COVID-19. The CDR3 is CASGREDYGYTF. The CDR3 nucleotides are TGTGCCAGCGGGAGGGAGGACTATGGCTACACCTTC.